This entry describes one T cell receptor (beta chain). Method: immunoSEQ multiplex PCR; TCRdb's copy keeps in-frame clones and lacks some. The table records fewer than 95,000 clones, under 90% of them present only once. The data originate from a study of OX40 agonist ivuxolimab in advanced cancers. V lost 0 bases and J 6 bases, leaving 8 bases between the germline ends. The germline gives CDR1 SGHDT, CDR2 YYEEEE. The CDR3 loop spans 13 amino acids. V is TRBV5-6 and J is TRBJ2-3; D unclear. The receptor was derived from an adult with an advanced solid tumor such as melanoma, head and neck, liver or kidney cancer. The source material was CD4+ or CD8+ T cells sorted from blood, sampled in a trial of the OX40 agonist ivuxolimab. The CDR3 DNA sequence: TGTGCCAGCAGCTTGGAAGGGTCCGATACGCAGTATTTT. Translating it yields CASSLEGSDTQYF.